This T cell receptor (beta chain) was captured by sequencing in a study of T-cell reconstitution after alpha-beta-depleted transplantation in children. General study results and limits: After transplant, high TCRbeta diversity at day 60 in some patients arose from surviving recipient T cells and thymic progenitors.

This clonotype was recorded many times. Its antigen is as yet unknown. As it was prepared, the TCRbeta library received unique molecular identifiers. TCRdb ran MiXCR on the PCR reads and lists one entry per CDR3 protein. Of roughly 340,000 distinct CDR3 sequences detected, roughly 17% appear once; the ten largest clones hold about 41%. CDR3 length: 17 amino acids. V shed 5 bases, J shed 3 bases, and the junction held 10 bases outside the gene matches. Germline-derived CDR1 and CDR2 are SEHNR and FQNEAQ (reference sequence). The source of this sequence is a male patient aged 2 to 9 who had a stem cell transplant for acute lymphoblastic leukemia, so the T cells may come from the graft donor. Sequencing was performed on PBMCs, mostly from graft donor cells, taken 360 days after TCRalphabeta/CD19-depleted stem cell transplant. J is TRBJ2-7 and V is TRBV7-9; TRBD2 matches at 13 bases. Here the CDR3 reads CASSLGLAGAGYYEQYF. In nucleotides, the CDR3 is TGTGCCAGCAGCCTTGGACTAGCGGGAGCGGGATACTACGAGCAGTACTTC.